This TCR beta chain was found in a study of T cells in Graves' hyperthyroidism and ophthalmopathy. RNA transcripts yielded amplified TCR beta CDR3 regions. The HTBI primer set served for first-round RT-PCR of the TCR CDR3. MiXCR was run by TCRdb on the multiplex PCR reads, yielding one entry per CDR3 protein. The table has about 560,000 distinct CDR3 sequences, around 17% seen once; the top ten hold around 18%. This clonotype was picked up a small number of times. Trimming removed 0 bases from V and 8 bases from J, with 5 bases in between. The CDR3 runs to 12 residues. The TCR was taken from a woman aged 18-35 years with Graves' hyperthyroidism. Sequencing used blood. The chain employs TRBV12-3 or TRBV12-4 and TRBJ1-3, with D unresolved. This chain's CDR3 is CASSLAGHTIYF. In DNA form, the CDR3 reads TGTGCCAGCAGTTTAGCAGGGCACACCATATATTTT.